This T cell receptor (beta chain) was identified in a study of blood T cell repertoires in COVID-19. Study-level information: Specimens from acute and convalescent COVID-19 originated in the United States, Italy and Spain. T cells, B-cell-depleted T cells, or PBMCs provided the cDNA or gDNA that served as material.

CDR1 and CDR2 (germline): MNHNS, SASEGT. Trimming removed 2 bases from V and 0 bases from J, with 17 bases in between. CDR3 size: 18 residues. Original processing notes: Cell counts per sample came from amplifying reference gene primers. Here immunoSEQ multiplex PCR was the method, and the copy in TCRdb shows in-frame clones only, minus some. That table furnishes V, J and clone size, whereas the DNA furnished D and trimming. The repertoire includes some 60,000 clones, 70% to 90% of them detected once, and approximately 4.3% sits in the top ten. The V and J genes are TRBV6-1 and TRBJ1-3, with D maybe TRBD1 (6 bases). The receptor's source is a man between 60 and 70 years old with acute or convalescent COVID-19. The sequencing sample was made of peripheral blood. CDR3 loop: CASSENPPTGTSGNTIYF. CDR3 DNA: TGTGCCAGCAGTGAAAACCCCCCGACAGGAACCTCTGGAAACACCATATATTTT.